The sequence of this T cell receptor beta chain was determined in a study of T-cell reconstitution after alpha-beta-depleted transplantation in children. This clonotype was picked up a small number of times. Germline-derived CDR1 and CDR2 are SGHTA and FQGTGA. The CDR3 consists of 16 residues. The V gene lost 1 base and the J gene lost 0 bases, with 9 bases spanning the gap. Library preparation (for TCRbeta) was performed with unique molecular identifiers. Using its own MiXCR run on the PCR reads, TCRdb lists one record per CDR3 protein. The sample lists some 640,000 distinct CDR3 sequences, approximately 16% occurring once.

Sequenced here: PBMCs from the stem cell graft donor, sampled from the stem cell graft. The receptor was derived from a human donor who donated a stem cell graft to a child with acute myeloid leukemia. The chain has TRBV7-3 and TRBJ2-2, with a possible D match to TRBD1 (5 bases). CDR3 residues: CASSLNRPPNTGELFF. The CDR3 DNA sequence: TGTGCCAGCAGCTTAAACAGGCCTCCGAACACCGGGGAGCTGTTTTTT.